The sequence of this TCR beta chain was determined in a study of T cell responses to AZD1222 COVID-19 vaccine. Notes on the study in general: The donor cohort was predominantly white British with a female majority, and clonal diversity may have been underestimated. None of the repertoires were sampled until the peak T cell response had passed. Just six AZD1222 recipients tested seropositive at baseline.

A note on this clone: Its matching antigen is unknown.

V was pared by 5 bases and J by 0 bases, with 10 bases between. The germline CDR1 and CDR2 sequences are MDHEN and SYDVKM. This CDR3 comprises 15 residues. Profiling relied on immunoSEQ multiplex PCR, and the TCRdb table lists in-frame clones only, not all of them. The data hold 110,000 to 150,000 clones, with 85% to 95% observed a single time. Sequencing was performed on peripheral blood, taken after recovery from COVID-19. The TCR sequence derives from an adult who had recovered from COVID-19. The chain combines TRBV28 with TRBJ1-4, with a possible D match to TRBD1 (5 bases). The CDR3 loop is CASSPGGATNEKLFF. The CDR3, as DNA: TGTGCCAGCAGTCCAGGAGGGGCAACTAATGAAAAACTGTTTTTT.